This entry is about one T cell receptor (beta chain). Its antigen is unknown. The second PCR ran roughly 6 to 11 cycles with a sample-barcoded 5' primer and J-beta primers. Per sample, CDR3-containing paired-end reads numbered at least 2.5 million. MiXCR, run by TCRdb on the 5' RACE reads, gives a single entry per CDR3 protein. The sample carries approximately 830,000 distinct CDR3 sequences, around 62% recorded once. Roughly 9 milliliters of peripheral blood were drawn from each donor. These data belong to a study of blood T cells in healthy people across ages. Regarding the study as a whole: Observed TCR beta diversity per million T cells went down as age went up. This fall followed a roughly linear course with age. There were more naive CD4+ cells and higher diversity in long-lived donors than in aged donors.

The CDR3 runs 12 residues. Germline V gene sequence: CDR1 SGHDN, CDR2 FVKESK. The sample was blood. The clonotype originates from a man younger than 45 in good health. The rearrangement links TRBV14 to TRBJ2-4; D not resolved. The last part of the DNA fits TRBJ2-7 better; the J call may be wrong. CDR3 protein: CASSTAGYEQYF. The CDR3 coding sequence is TGTGCCAGCAGCACAGCCGGCTACGAGCAGTACTTC.